This TCR beta chain is drawn from a study of T cell changes during pregnancy in multiple sclerosis. This CDR3 region has 15 residues. Per the germline V gene, CDR1 is SGHTA and CDR2 is FQGTGA. The V gene lost 5 bases and the J gene lost 3 bases, with 15 bases spanning the gap. Repertoires were generated with immunoSEQ multiplex PCR, while TCRdb's copy carries only in-frame clones and drops some. The sample holds some 110,000 clones, around 90% seen once. The TCR originated in a female donor with multiple sclerosis, enrolled in a pregnancy study. The rearrangement uses TRBV7-3 and TRBJ2-3; maybe TRBD1 (8 bases). The sample in question was peripheral blood, obtained before pregnancy. The CDR3 DNA is TGTGCCAGCAGCCCGTACAGGGGGGGAACAGATACGCAGTATTTT. This sequence encodes CASSPYRGGTDTQYF.